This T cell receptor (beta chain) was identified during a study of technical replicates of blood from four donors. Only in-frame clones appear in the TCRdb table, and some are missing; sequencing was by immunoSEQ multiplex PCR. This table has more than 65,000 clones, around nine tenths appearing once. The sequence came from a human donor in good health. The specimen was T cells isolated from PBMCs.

The CDR3 DNA reads TGTGCCAGCAGCAAGCCTAACAGGTCTAACGATCAGCCCCAGCATTTT. It translates to CASSKPNRSNDQPQHF. The chain couples TRBV21-1 to TRBJ1-5; the table's D call of TRBD1 was not tested on the DNA. TRBV21-1 has pseudogene status. The CDR3 is 16 amino acids.